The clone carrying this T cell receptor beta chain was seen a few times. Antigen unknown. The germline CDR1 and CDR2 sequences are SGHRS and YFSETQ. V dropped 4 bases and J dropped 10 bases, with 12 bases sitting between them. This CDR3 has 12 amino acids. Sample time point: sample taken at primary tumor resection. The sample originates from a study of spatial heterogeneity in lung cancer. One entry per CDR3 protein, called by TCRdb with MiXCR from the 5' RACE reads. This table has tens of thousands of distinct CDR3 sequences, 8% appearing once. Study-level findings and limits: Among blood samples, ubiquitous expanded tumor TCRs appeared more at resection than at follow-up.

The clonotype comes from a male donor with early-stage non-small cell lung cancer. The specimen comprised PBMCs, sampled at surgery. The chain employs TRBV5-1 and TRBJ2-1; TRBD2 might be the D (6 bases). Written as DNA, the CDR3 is TGCGCCAGCAGCGTGGAGGGGATCGAGCAGTTCTTC. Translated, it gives CASSVEGIEQFF. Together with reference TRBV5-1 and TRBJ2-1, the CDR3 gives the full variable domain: KAGVTQTPRYLIKTRGQQVTLSCSPISGHRSVSWYQQTPGQGLQFLFEYFSETQRNKGNFPGRFSGRQFSNSRSEMNVSTLELGDSALYLCASSVEGIEQFFGPGTRLTVL.